This T cell receptor (beta chain) was recovered during a study of human T cells and chemical hapten exposure. The CDR3 length is 14 residues. V dropped 5 bases and J dropped 1 base, with 8 bases sitting between them. Germline CDR1 and CDR2: SGHTA and FQGNSA. This clonotype turned up a few times. Time point of the sample: patch test 3, about 24 weeks after DPC sensitization. Treatment: therapeutic diphenylcyclopropenone sensitization with weekly scalp DPC. Blood was drawn before each patch test was applied. The library tagged individual cDNA molecules with unique molecular identifiers. One entry per CDR3 protein results from TCRdb running MiXCR on the RACE reads. Among 85,000 to 100,000 distinct CDR3 sequences listed, 25% to 30% were seen once.

Here the sequenced sample was whole blood, taken in connection with sensitization to the hapten diphenylcyclopropenone (DPC). This receptor was identified in a man in his forties with alopecia areata. Some clones in this sample may be carry-over from other donors' samples. J is TRBJ1-4 and V is TRBV7-2; D is perhaps TRBD1 (6 bases). The CDR3 DNA is TGTGCCAGCAGCCAAGGGGGAACTAATGAAAAACTGTTTTTT. Protein sequence: CASSQGGTNEKLFF.